Below, 20 T cell receptor beta chains from the same sample are listed, as sequenced in a study of CD8+ T cells in alopecia areata. Reverse transcribed after extraction, RNA yielded cDNA as the sequencing template. The assay was immunoSEQ multiplex PCR, and TCRdb's table has in-frame clones only and misses some. The sample has 100,000 to 140,000 clones, over 80% seen once. Indicated treatment: oral pan-JAK inhibitor, 5-10 mg twice daily. Sequenced here: CD8+ T cells sorted from blood, sampled at week 24, from a patient treated with tofacitinib. Receptors were obtained from a human donor with alopecia areata.

CDR3 DNA sequence: TGTGCCAGCAGCCAAGATGGAGGCGAGCACACTGAAGCTTTCTTT. Its translation is CASSQDGGEHTEAFF. The J gene is TRBJ1-1, the V gene TRBV4-2; D gene unclear. The CDR3 sequence is 15 residues long. Trimming pared 0 bases from V and 3 bases from J, leaving 11 bases between. CDR1 and CDR2 (germline): LGHNA, YNFKEQ.

The chain links TRBV4-1 to TRBJ2-4; TRBD1 matches 8 bases. Trimming at V came to 6 bases and at J to 6 bases, leaving 4 bases not matched to a gene. The germline V gene has CDR1 MGHRA and CDR2 YSYEKL. The CDR3 runs 13 residues. CDR3 protein: CASRPGQGNIQYF. CDR3 DNA: TGCGCCAGCAGACCCGGACAGGGAAACATTCAGTACTTC.

The chain links TRBV7-9 to TRBJ2-2, with D unclear. The CDR3 is 14 residues long. CDR1 and CDR2 (germline): SEHNR, FQNEAQ (reference sequence). V was shortened by 6 bases and J by 2 bases, with 10 bases between the two germline ends. The CDR3 DNA sequence: TGTGCCAGCAGTGACGGTACAAACACCGGGGAGCTGTTTTTT. Protein product: CASSDGTNTGELFF. The full variable domain, in which reference TRBV7-9 and TRBJ2-2 provide the parts outside the CDR3, is DTGVSQNPRHKITKRGQNVTFRCDPISEHNRLYWYRQTLGQGPEFLTYFQNEAQLEKSRLLSDRFSAERPKGSFSTLEIQRTEQGDSAMYLCASSDGTNTGELFFGEGSRLTVL.

This clone occurred a few times. J is TRBJ1-1 and V is TRBV29-1; no firm D call. Germline CDR1 and CDR2: SQVTM and ANQGSEA. V was pared by 3 bases and J by 1 base, with 3 bases between. CDR3 length: 11 amino acids. The DNA for the CDR3 is TGCAGCGTTGAGGGGAACACTGAAGCTTTCTTT. Its protein is CSVEGNTEAFF.

A word on this clone: Relative to the germline gene, one junction end is altered; a read error may explain this. The V and J genes are TRBV5-5 and TRBJ1-2; unclear D gene. In germline, CDR1 is SGHKS, CDR2 YYEKEE (reference sequence). This CDR3 is built from 15 residues. CDR3 DNA: TGCGCCAGCAGCCAAGGACGGACTCCTAACTATGGCTACACCTTC. Its translation is CASSQGRTPNYGYTF.

V usage is TRBV5-8 and J usage is TRBJ2-1; D is undetermined. The V end was cut by 4 bases, the J end by 7 bases, with 18 bases between. Germline loops: CDR1 SGHTS, CDR2 YDEGEE. CDR3 length equals 15 residues. Here the CDR3 DNA reads TGTGCCAGCAGCCAACCCGGTGGCGACGGGAATGAGCAGTTCTTC. Translating it yields CASSQPGGDGNEQFF.

The chain has TRBV5-6 and TRBJ2-1; 8 bases are shared with TRBD1. Germline CDR1 is SGHDT and CDR2 is YYEEEE. This CDR3 is built from 15 residues. With V trimmed by 1 base and J by 5 bases, 5 bases remained unmatched. This CDR3 is CASSLIDRGDNEQFF. DNA of the CDR3: TGTGCCAGCAGCTTGATTGACAGGGGAGACAATGAGCAGTTCTTC.

V usage is TRBV4-1 and J usage is TRBJ2-7; D tentatively fits TRBD1 or TRBD2 (5 bases each). This CDR3 spans 13 amino acids. Per germline, CDR1 MGHRA and CDR2 YSYEKL. The V end was cut by 5 bases, the J end by 4 bases, with 12 bases between. As DNA, the CDR3 is TGCGCCAGCAGCGGGGGTACTGGGTACGAGCAGTACTTC. It codes for CASSGGTGYEQYF.

The table lists this clone with a few counts. CDR3 in amino acids: CSVEWLTGHSYEQYF. For the CDR3, the DNA is TGCAGCGTTGAGTGGTTGACAGGTCACTCCTACGAGCAGTACTTC. V usage is TRBV29-1 and J usage is TRBJ2-7, with D possibly being TRBD1 (6 bases). The CDR3 consists of 15 residues. The germline V gene has CDR1 SQVTM and CDR2 ANQGSEA. Trimming stripped 3 bases from V and 0 bases from J, with 15 bases between.

The rearrangement uses TRBV19 and TRBJ2-5; no definite D call. The CDR3 covers 13 residues. V was clipped by 2 bases and J by 3 bases, with 7 bases between them. Germline CDR1 reads LNHDA; CDR2 reads SQIVND (reference sequence). The CDR3 loop reads CASSIMVEETQYF. CDR3 bases: TGTGCCAGTAGTATAATGGTGGAAGAGACCCAGTACTTC.

Points on this clone: At one end the junction does not follow the germline gene, possibly because of a read error. The rearrangement joins TRBV4-3 to TRBJ2-7; D tentatively fits TRBD1 or TRBD2 (6 bases each). The CDR3 runs to 14 residues. CDR1 and CDR2 (germline): LGHNA, YSLEER. CDR3 amino acids: CASGQEGGVREQYF. The CDR3 DNA follows: TGCGCCAGCGGCCAAGAGGGGGGTGTGAGGGAGCAGTACTTC.

CDR3 bases: TGCGCCAGCAGCTCGACAGGGCGTGGGGCCAACGTCCTGACTTTC. This gives the protein CASSSTGRGANVLTF. The chain links TRBV5-1 to TRBJ2-6, with 7 bases aligning to TRBD1. V was clipped by 3 bases and J by 3 bases; unmatched bases: 3. Germline V CDR1 and CDR2: SGHRS, YFSETQ. This CDR3 spans 15 amino acids.

This clone showed up just once. The CDR3 sequence is CASSFNTGTYSEQYF. In nucleotides, the CDR3 is TGCGCCAGCAGCTTTAACACGGGGACCTACTCCGAGCAGTACTTC. This chain joins TRBV4-1 and TRBJ2-7; D assignment may be TRBD1 or TRBD2 (5 bases each). Trimming took 5 bases from V and 6 from J, leaving 20 bases between them. The CDR3 is made up of 15 amino acids. CDR1 MGHRA and CDR2 YSYEKL come from the germline V gene.

This clone was seen a few times. This chain connects TRBV7-2 to TRBJ2-1, with 9 bases lining up with TRBD2. The V gene's germline CDR1 is SGHTA and CDR2 FQGNSA. The trim removed 4 bases at V and 4 bases at J, leaving 8 bases unmatched. This CDR3 region has 16 residues. The CDR3: CASSSGAGGLYNEQFF. The CDR3 DNA is TGTGCCAGCAGCTCTGGAGCGGGGGGACTATACAATGAGCAGTTCTTC.

V gene TRBV7-9 combines with J gene TRBJ2-6; perhaps TRBD2 as D (5 bases). This CDR3 is 15 amino acids long. V lost 2 bases and J 3 bases, leaving 8 bases between the germline ends. Germline CDR1 is SEHNR and CDR2 is FQNEAQ (reference sequence). The CDR3 spells CASSLSGYGANVLTF. The CDR3 nucleotides read TGTGCCAGCAGCTTATCGGGGTATGGGGCCAACGTCCTGACTTTC. The full variable domain, with the rest looked up from reference TRBV7-9 and TRBJ2-6, is DTGVSQNPRHKITKRGQNVTFRCDPISEHNRLYWYRQTLGQGPEFLTYFQNEAQLEKSRLLSDRFSAERPKGSFSTLEIQRTEQGDSAMYLCASSLSGYGANVLTFGAGSRLTVL.

This rearrangement joins TRBV9 to TRBJ1-6; weak D call: TRBD1 (6 bases). Per germline, CDR1 SGDLS and CDR2 YYNGEE. The CDR3 consists of 20 residues. Trimming pared 3 bases from V and 2 bases from J, leaving 24 bases between. CDR3 region: CASSDNRDKGRDAYNSPLHF. Written as DNA, the CDR3 is TGTGCCAGCAGCGACAACCGGGACAAGGGCAGGGATGCCTATAATTCACCCCTCCACTTT.

This clone has only one observation. The J gene is TRBJ1-1, the V gene TRBV4-1; D may be TRBD1 (5 bases). The germline V gene encodes CDR1 MGHRA and CDR2 YSYEKL. Trimming shortened V by 0 bases and J by 10 bases, and 24 bases separated the two germline ends. The CDR3 is made up of 17 amino acids. Here the CDR3 DNA reads TGCGCCAGCAGCCAAGATAAGAGGCAAGGGTCAACTGGGGGAGCTTTCTTT. Amino acids: CASSQDKRQGSTGGAFF.

J is TRBJ2-1 and V is TRBV4-1; D uncertain. This CDR3 region has 14 residues. V was clipped by 4 bases and J by 6 bases, with 13 bases between them. CDR1 is MGHRA, CDR2 YSYEKL, per germline. The DNA for the CDR3 is TGCGCCAGCAGCCTAACCGCGTCGGGCAATGAGCAGTTCTTC. It codes for CASSLTASGNEQFF.

V is TRBV2 and J is TRBJ2-7; D might be TRBD1 (5 bases). The CDR3 runs 10 residues. V was cut by 8 bases and J by 4 bases, with 6 bases left in between. The germline gives CDR1 SNHLY, CDR2 FYNNEI. As DNA, the CDR3 is TGTGCCAGCGCAGGGTACGAGCAGTACTTC. Encoded protein: CASAGYEQYF.

V is TRBV27 and J is TRBJ2-7; D possibly uses TRBD1 or TRBD2 (5 bases each). Germline CDR1 is MNHEY and CDR2 is SMNVEV (reference sequence). The CDR3 runs 13 residues. Deletions cut 4 bases from V and 6 bases from J, with 13 bases between. The CDR3 DNA follows: TGTGCCAGCAGTTGGGACCATCTGAGCGAGCAGTACTTC. This encodes CASSWDHLSEQYF.